This paragraph covers one T cell receptor beta chain sequence. The CDR3 is made up of 14 amino acids. Germline CDR1 and CDR2: LGHDT and YNNKEL (reference sequence). V dropped 1 base and J dropped 6; count of bases not matched to a gene: 4. This sample is part of a study of blood T cell repertoires in COVID-19. Study summary: Samples of COVID-19 (acute and convalescent) were obtained from the United States, Italy and Spain. T cells, B-cell-depleted T cells, or PBMCs supplied cDNA or gDNA.

Original processing notes: Amplification from reference gene primers served as the basis for estimated nucleated cell counts. Measured with immunoSEQ multiplex PCR; TCRdb has only the in-frame clones, and not every one. The V and J calls and clone size are taken from that table; D and trimming were inferred from the DNA. The sample consists of some 44,000 clones, roughly 90% of them appearing once. This clonotype was obtained from a human donor in a cohort sampled during active COVID-19. The V gene is TRBV3-1 (or the pseudogene TRBV3-2), the J gene TRBJ1-1; 8 bases fit TRBD1. The source material was peripheral blood. The CDR3 reads CASSQGYRGAEAFF. As DNA, the CDR3 is TGTGCCAGCAGCCAAGGATACAGGGGGGCTGAAGCTTTCTTT.